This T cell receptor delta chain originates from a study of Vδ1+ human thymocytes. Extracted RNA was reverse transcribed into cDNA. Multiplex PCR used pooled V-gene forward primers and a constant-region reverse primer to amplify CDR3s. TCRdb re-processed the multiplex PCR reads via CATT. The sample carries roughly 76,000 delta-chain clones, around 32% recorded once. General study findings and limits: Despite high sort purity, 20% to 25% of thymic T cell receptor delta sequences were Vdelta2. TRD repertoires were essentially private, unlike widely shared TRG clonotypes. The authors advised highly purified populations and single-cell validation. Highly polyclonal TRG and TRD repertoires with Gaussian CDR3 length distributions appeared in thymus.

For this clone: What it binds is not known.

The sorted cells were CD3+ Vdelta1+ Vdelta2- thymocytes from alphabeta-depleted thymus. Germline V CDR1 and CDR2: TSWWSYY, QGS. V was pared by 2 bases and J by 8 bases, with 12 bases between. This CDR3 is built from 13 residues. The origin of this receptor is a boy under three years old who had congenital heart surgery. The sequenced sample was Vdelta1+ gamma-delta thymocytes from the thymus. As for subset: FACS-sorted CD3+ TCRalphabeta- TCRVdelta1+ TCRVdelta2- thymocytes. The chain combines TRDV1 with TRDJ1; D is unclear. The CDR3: CALGEEGGWKLIF. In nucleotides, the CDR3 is TGTGCTCTTGGGGAAGAGGGAGGGTGGAAACTCATCTTT.